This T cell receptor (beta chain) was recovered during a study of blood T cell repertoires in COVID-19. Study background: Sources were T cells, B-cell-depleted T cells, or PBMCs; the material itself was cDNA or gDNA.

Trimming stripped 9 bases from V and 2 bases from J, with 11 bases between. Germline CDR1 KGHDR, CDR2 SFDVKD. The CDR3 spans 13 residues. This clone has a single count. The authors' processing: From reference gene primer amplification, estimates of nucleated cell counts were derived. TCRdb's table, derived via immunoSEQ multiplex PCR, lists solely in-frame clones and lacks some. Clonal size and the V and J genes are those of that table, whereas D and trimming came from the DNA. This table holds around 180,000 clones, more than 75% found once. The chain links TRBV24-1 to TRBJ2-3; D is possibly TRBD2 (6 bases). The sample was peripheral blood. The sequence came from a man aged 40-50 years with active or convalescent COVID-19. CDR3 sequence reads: CATGGGNTDTQYF. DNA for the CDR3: TGTGCCACCGGGGGAGGCAACACAGATACGCAGTATTTT.